Listed below are T cell receptor beta chains from one sample, sequenced in a study of siplizumab effects on memory and regulatory T cells. Produced via immunoSEQ multiplex PCR; TCRdb's table is partial and in-frame only. The repertoire holds some 100,000 clones, with about 92% as singletons. The sequenced sample was Tregs sorted from blood. The receptors come from a human donor in good health. Both conserved end residues are part of each CDR3. The D gene is left open where the match is weak. Expanded clones are given a class, and other clones once, few, many or no size at all.

j_call | v_call | d_call | clone_size | cdr3_nt | cdr3_aa
TRBJ1-5 | TRBV6-6 | - | - | TGTGCCAGCAGTTACGGGCAGGTCAATCAGCCCCAGCATTTT | CASSYGQVNQPQHF
TRBJ2-3 | TRBV27 | - | - | TGTGCCAGCAGTCGGTACAATATCATCTCAAGCACAGATACGCAGTATTTT | CASSRYNIISSTDTQYF
TRBJ2-1 | TRBV5-6 | TRBD2 | - | TGTGCCAGCAGCTTCGGACTAGCAACCTACAATGAGCAGTTCTTC | CASSFGLATYNEQFF
TRBJ2-7 | TRBV11-2 | TRBD2 | - | TGTGCCAGCAGCTCCAGCGGGAGTGAGTTCCACGAGCAGTACTTC | CASSSSGSEFHEQYF
TRBJ2-2 | TRBV28 | TRBD1 | - | TGTGCCAGCAGTTTGGGACAGGCGGGGTCCGGGGAGCTGTTTTTT | CASSLGQAGSGELFF
TRBJ1-2 | TRBV10-3 | - | - | TGTGCCATCAGATCAGGGAGCTCTGGGTATGGCTACACCTTC | CAIRSGSSGYGYTF
TRBJ2-1 | TRBV29-1 | - | - | TGCAGCGTTGAGTTTGGTAGTGGCAGGGATCCCTACAATGAGCAGTTCTTC | CSVEFGSGRDPYNEQFF
TRBJ1-4 | TRBV7-9 | - | once | TGTGCCAGCAGCCTCGGGGGGGAGGTAAAACTGTTTTTT | CASSLGGEVKLFF
TRBJ1-4 | TRBV4-2 | - | once | TGTGCCAGCAGTGGGGTTTCAGCAACTAATGAAAAACTGTTTTTT | CASSGVSATNEKLFF
TRBJ2-7 | TRBV28 | - | - | TGTGCCAGCAGTTCCGTGCCTCGGGGAAAGAAGGGTTACGAGCAGTACTTC | CASSSVPRGKKGYEQYF
TRBJ1-5 | TRBV28 | - | - | TGTGCCAGCAGTTTAGACCTTCGACAGGATTTATATAGCAATCAGCCCCAGCATTTT | CASSLDLRQDLYSNQPQHF
TRBJ1-2 | TRBV10-3 | - | - | TGTGCCATCAGTGAGTCAAGGGGAAACTATGGCTACACCTTC | CAISESRGNYGYTF
TRBJ2-1 | TRBV6-6 | - | - | TGTGCCAGCAGCCCAGGAGGGAGCTCCTACAATGAGCAGTTCTTC | CASSPGGSSYNEQFF
TRBJ2-5 | TRBV28 | - | - | TGTGCCTCGACCCAGGGGACGAGTAGGGAGACCCAGTACTTC | CASTQGTSRETQYF
TRBJ2-1 | TRBV29-1 | - | - | TGCAGCGTTGAAAGGGGCCTAGACTACAATGAGCAGTTCTTC | CSVERGLDYNEQFF
TRBJ2-1 | TRBV2 | TRBD2 | once | TGTGCCAGCAGAGCCCTAGGGACTAGCGGGGTAAGGAATGAGCAGTTCTTC | CASRALGTSGVRNEQFF
TRBJ1-2 | TRBV18 | TRBD1 | - | TGTGCCAGCTCGCCGAAGGGACAGCAACATGGCTACACCTTC | CASSPKGQQHGYTF
TRBJ2-3 | TRBV5-1 | TRBD2 | - | TGCGCCAGCAGCCCGGGGTTGATAGCGGGAGGCACAGATACGCAGTATTTT | CASSPGLIAGGTDTQYF
TRBJ2-5 | TRBV5-8 | - | - | TGTGCCAGCAGCTTCGATACGGGTCCCCTCAGACAAGAGACCCAGTACTTC | CASSFDTGPLRQETQYF
TRBJ2-7 | TRBV29-1 | - | once | TGCAGCGTTGATGGCAGGGAAGACGAGCAGTACTTC | CSVDGREDEQYF
TRBJ2-1 | TRBV7-9 | - | - | TGTGCCAGCAGCTTAGGGGGACAAAGTTACAATGAGCAGTTCTTC | CASSLGGQSYNEQFF
TRBJ2-1 | TRBV9 | TRBD2 | - | TGTGCCAGCAGCGTAGTTGGACTAGCGGGACTGTACAATGAGCAGTTCTTC | CASSVVGLAGLYNEQFF
TRBJ2-7 | TRBV5-6 | TRBD1 | - | TGTGCCAGCAGCCGTCAACCGGGACAGGGAAGATCCTACGAGCAGTACTTC | CASSRQPGQGRSYEQYF
TRBJ2-5 | TRBV19 | - | once | TGTGCCAGTAATAGTGGGGCTAAAGAGACCCAGTACTTC | CASNSGAKETQYF
TRBJ2-3 | TRBV18 | TRBD1 | - | TGTGCCAGCTCACCTTGGGACAGGGTGTTCACAGATACGCAGTATTTT | CASSPWDRVFTDTQYF
TRBJ2-2 | TRBV5-1 | - | - | TGCGCCAGCAGCTTTGGACCATTAGGAACCGGGGAGCTGTTTTTT | CASSFGPLGTGELFF
TRBJ1-5 | TRBV6-5 | TRBD1 | - | TGTGCCAGCGCAAGGGACAGGGTTTTTCAGCCCCAGCATTTT | CASARDRVFQPQHF
TRBJ2-1 | TRBV7-2 | - | - | TGTGCCAGCAGCTTAGTAGTGTTGGGCAATGAGCAGTTCTTC | CASSLVVLGNEQFF
TRBJ2-1 | TRBV6-1 | TRBD2 | once | TGTGCCAGCAGGGTAGCGGGAAGTACCTACAATGAGCAGTTCTTC | CASRVAGSTYNEQFF
TRBJ2-5 | TRBV29-1 | TRBD1 | - | TGCAGCGTCGCAAACCCGGACAGGGGATGGGAGACCCAGTACTTC | CSVANPDRGWETQYF
TRBJ1-5 | TRBV21-1 | - | - | TGTGCCAGCAGCAAAGTGATACGGTATAGCAATCAGCCCCAGCATTTT | CASSKVIRYSNQPQHF
TRBJ1-5 | TRBV27 | - | - | TGTGCCAGCAGTTTATTGAATGATGGGCCCCAGCATTTT | CASSLLNDGPQHF
TRBJ1-4 | TRBV10-3 | - | - | TGTGCCAGCCGCCCGGGGGGGAGTGAAAAACTGTTTTTT | CASRPGGSEKLFF
TRBJ2-5 | TRBV6-1 | - | - | TGTGCCAGCAGTGAATCAGGGTTGGGTTTGGAGACCCAGTACTTC | CASSESGLGLETQYF
TRBJ2-3 | TRBV7-9 | - | - | TGTGCCAGCAGCCCTAAGGCTAGGGGAATAAACACAGATACGCAGTATTTT | CASSPKARGINTDTQYF
TRBJ2-7 | TRBV29-1 | - | once | TGCAGCGTTGCTATAACCTACGAGCAGTACTTC | CSVAITYEQYF